This T cell receptor beta chain was captured by sequencing in a study of identical twins. The trim removed 7 bases at V and 10 bases at J, leaving 11 bases unmatched. Looked up from germline, CDR1 is ENHRY and CDR2 is SYGVKD. The CDR3 runs to 16 residues. Study-level findings and limits: With abundant cord blood beta clonotypes, insertions were fewer; memory repertoires showed no such pattern. Models predicted too little out-of-frame TCR alpha sharing in monozygotic twins. Zero-insertion results could be subject to partial confounding by invariant MAIT and iNKT cells.

On this clonotype itself: Its antigen is unidentified.

cDNA molecules carried unique molecular identifiers, and template switching added a universal primer site. MiXCR was run by TCRdb on the 5' RACE reads, yielding one entry per CDR3 protein. Among about 890,000 distinct CDR3 sequences listed, 9% to 15% were seen once. These records were also assigned to another study, of yellow fever vaccine responses in identical twins.

The sequence was collected from a woman aged 18-30 years in good health. The sample consisted of PBMCs. This chain connects TRBV10-3 to TRBJ2-2, with 14 bases identical to TRBD2. CDR3 DNA sequence: TGTGCCATCACCGCACTGACTAGCGGGGGGGCTGCGGAGCTGTTTTTT. It specifies CAITALTSGGAAELFF.